The rows below give T cell receptor beta chains drawn from one sample of a study of T cell responses to AZD1222 COVID-19 vaccine. Sequenced by immunoSEQ multiplex PCR; TCRdb stores in-frame clones only, minus some. Of under 120,000 clones in the sample, approximately 90% are singletons; the top ten hold 2% to 2.5%. Sequencing used peripheral blood, obtained 28 days after the second AZD1222 dose. Source of these receptors: an adult who received the AZD1222 COVID-19 vaccine. Each CDR3 is given with its conserved first and last residue. A D gene is named only where the DNA matches it firmly. Expanded clones are given a class, and other clones once, few, many or no size at all.

V	D	J	size	CDR3	DNA
TRBV7-9	-	TRBJ1-4	-	CASSLDLGFFEKLFF	TGTGCCAGCAGCTTAGATCTAGGGTTTTTTGAAAAACTGTTTTTT
TRBV6-4	-	TRBJ1-6	-	CASRGGLPNSPLHF	TGTGCCAGCAGGGGGGGACTACCGAATTCACCCCTCCACTTT
TRBV7-3	-	TRBJ1-1	-	CASSLQTNTEAFF	TGTGCCAGCAGCTTACAGACGAACACTGAAGCTTTCTTT
TRBV14	-	TRBJ2-1	few	CASSREVNRVNEQFF	TGTGCCAGCAGCCGAGAGGTGAATAGAGTCAATGAGCAGTTCTTC
TRBV15	TRBD2	TRBJ2-1	once	CATSSSNIAGGYNEQFF	TGTGCCACCAGCAGTTCTAATATAGCGGGAGGCTACAATGAGCAGTTCTTC
TRBV5-4	-	TRBJ2-5	few	CASSLGQETQYF	TGTGCCAGCAGCTTAGGTCAAGAGACCCAGTACTTC
TRBV18	-	TRBJ1-2	-	CASSPTDSTTNYGYTF	TGTGCCAGCTCACCAACCGACAGTACCACTAACTATGGCTACACCTTC
TRBV2	-	TRBJ2-7	-	CASKNGPYEQYF	TGTGCCAGCAAGAACGGTCCGTACGAGCAGTACTTC
TRBV28	-	TRBJ2-7	-	CASRLQGRDYEQYF	TGTGCCAGCAGGCTCCAAGGGCGGGACTACGAGCAGTACTTC
TRBV6-1	-	TRBJ2-2	-	CASSDRLPEVAGELFF	TGTGCCAGCAGTGACAGGCTACCCGAAGTTGCCGGGGAGCTGTTTTTT
TRBV3-1/TRBV3-2	TRBD1	TRBJ1-4	-	CASSLGSGTGGLLFF	TGTGCCAGCAGCCTGGGCTCCGGGACAGGGGGATTACTGTTTTTT
TRBV5-4	-	TRBJ1-4	-	CASSHYGVEKLFF	TGTGCCAGCAGCCATTACGGAGTAGAAAAACTGTTTTTT
TRBV6-5	-	TRBJ2-5	once	CASSRGRGLETQYF	TGTGCCAGCAGTAGGGGCCGCGGACTAGAGACCCAGTACTTC
TRBV9	-	TRBJ2-2	-	CASSTSPEAWTGELFF	TGTGCCAGCAGCACATCCCCGGAGGCTTGGACCGGGGAGCTGTTTTTT
TRBV23-1	-	TRBJ1-1	-	CASSGYGANTEAFF	TGCGCCAGCAGTGGGTACGGGGCGAACACTGAAGCTTTCTTT
TRBV27	-	TRBJ1-3	-	CASSLGPRNSGNTIYF	TGTGCCAGCAGTTTAGGGCCCCGGAACTCTGGAAACACCATATATTTT
TRBV19	-	TRBJ2-5	-	CASGGSSRTQYF	TGTGCCAGCGGAGGGTCCTCCAGGACCCAGTACTTC
TRBV29-1	-	TRBJ1-1	-	CSAAPQGRGTEAFF	TGCAGCGCCGCCCCCCAGGGGCGGGGCACTGAAGCTTTCTTT
TRBV6-1	-	TRBJ1-5	-	CASSEDSENQPQHF	TGTGCCAGCAGTGAGGACAGCGAAAATCAGCCCCAGCATTTT
TRBV28	-	TRBJ2-3	-	CASSFAQWSTDTQYF	TGTGCCAGCAGTTTTGCACAGTGGAGCACAGATACGCAGTATTTT
TRBV18	-	TRBJ1-5	-	CASSREINQPQHF	TGTGCCAGCTCCCGGGAAATAAATCAGCCCCAGCATTTT
TRBV28	-	TRBJ2-4	-	CASSYRRSTKNIQYF	TGTGCCAGCAGTTATAGGAGGAGTACCAAAAACATTCAGTACTTC
TRBV10-3	TRBD2	TRBJ2-7	-	CAISEGLAGVLSEQYF	TGTGCCATCAGTGAGGGACTAGCGGGAGTACTATCCGAGCAGTACTTC
TRBV4-1	-	TRBJ1-3	-	CASSQDPNSSGNTIYF	TGCGCCAGCAGCCAAGATCCGAATAGCTCTGGAAACACCATATATTTT
TRBV5-5	-	TRBJ1-6	-	CASSDGRGSYNSPLHF	TGTGCCAGCAGCGATGGACGGGGCTCCTATAATTCACCCCTCCACTTT
TRBV4-3	-	TRBJ1-1	-	CASSPYPAGRVFTEAFF	TGCGCCAGCAGCCCCTACCCAGCAGGGCGCGTGTTCACTGAAGCTTTCTTT
TRBV5-1	TRBD2	TRBJ2-1	-	CASSLVAGGYNEQFF	TGCGCCAGCAGCTTGGTAGCGGGAGGCTACAATGAGCAGTTCTTC
TRBV9	-	TRBJ2-2	-	CASSVDRINTGELFF	TGTGCCAGCAGCGTAGACAGAATAAACACCGGGGAGCTGTTTTTT
TRBV19	-	TRBJ1-5	-	CASSRGGSNQPQHF	TGTGCCAGTAGCAGGGGCGGGAGCAATCAGCCCCAGCATTTT
TRBV30	-	TRBJ1-5	-	CAWSPGRNQPQHF	TGTGCCTGGAGTCCAGGGCGCAATCAGCCCCAGCATTTT
TRBV28	-	TRBJ1-1	few	CASRMDSLNTEAFF	TGTGCCAGCAGAATGGACAGCCTGAACACTGAAGCTTTCTTT
TRBV18	TRBD1	TRBJ1-2	-	CASSPGQGNGYTF	TGTGCCAGCTCACCGGGACAGGGAAATGGCTACACCTTC
TRBV19	-	TRBJ1-5	-	CASSGGSNQPQHF	TGTGCCAGCTCCGGGGGTAGCAATCAGCCCCAGCATTTT
TRBV10-3	-	TRBJ2-3	-	CAISESKPATYTDTQYF	TGTGCCATCAGTGAGTCGAAACCAGCGACCTACACAGATACGCAGTATTTT
TRBV4-1	-	TRBJ2-3	-	CASSQEQPGVLRDTQYF	TGCGCCAGCAGCCAAGAACAGCCAGGGGTTTTGAGAGATACGCAGTATTTT
TRBV2	TRBD2	TRBJ2-1	-	CASNLLAGVNEQFF	TGTGCCAGCAACTTACTAGCGGGAGTCAATGAGCAGTTCTTC
TRBV11-2	-	TRBJ2-7	-	CASSLGRQDVYEQYF	TGTGCCAGCAGCTTAGGTCGGCAGGATGTCTACGAGCAGTACTTC
TRBV19	-	TRBJ2-7	-	CASATRDRIYEQYF	TGTGCCAGCGCTACCCGGGACCGGATCTACGAGCAGTACTTC
TRBV2	TRBD2	TRBJ2-2	-	CASSERSGNTGELFF	TGTGCCAGCAGTGAGCGTAGCGGGAATACGGGGGAGCTGTTTTTT
TRBV19	-	TRBJ1-2	-	CASSSDHYGGYTF	TGTGCCAGTAGTTCGGACCATTATGGAGGCTACACCTTC
TRBV6-5	TRBD1	TRBJ2-7	-	CASSYGTGFDEQYF	TGTGCCAGCAGTTACGGGACAGGGTTCGACGAGCAGTACTTC
TRBV15	-	TRBJ1-2	once	CATSRDPRGYGYTF	TGTGCCACCAGCAGAGATCCCAGGGGTTATGGCTACACCTTC
TRBV18	-	TRBJ1-1	-	CASSQSTNTEAFF	TGTGCCAGCTCACAATCGACGAACACTGAAGCTTTCTTT